Here is one T cell receptor (beta chain) with its context. TCRs were sequenced from a few patients responding to pembrolizumab. This sample was included in a study of PD-1 blockade in mismatch repair-deficient tumors. Germline lookup yields CDR1 SGHTA and CDR2 FQGTGA. V lost 5 bases, J lost 4 bases, and 3 bases stayed unmatched. The CDR3 has 15 amino acids. Profiled with immunoSEQ multiplex PCR; TCRdb holds only in-frame clones, not every one. The table has 38,000 or so clones, 70% to 90% seen once; the top ten hold approximately 3.9%. This sequence was found in an adult with mismatch repair-deficient cancer. The rearrangement joins TRBV7-3 to TRBJ2-3; 13 bases map to TRBD2. Sample: peripheral blood, taken 76 weeks after starting pembrolizumab. CDR3 in amino acids: CASSLGLAGADTQYF. CDR3 nucleotides: TGTGCCAGCAGCCTAGGACTAGCGGGAGCAGATACGCAGTATTTT.